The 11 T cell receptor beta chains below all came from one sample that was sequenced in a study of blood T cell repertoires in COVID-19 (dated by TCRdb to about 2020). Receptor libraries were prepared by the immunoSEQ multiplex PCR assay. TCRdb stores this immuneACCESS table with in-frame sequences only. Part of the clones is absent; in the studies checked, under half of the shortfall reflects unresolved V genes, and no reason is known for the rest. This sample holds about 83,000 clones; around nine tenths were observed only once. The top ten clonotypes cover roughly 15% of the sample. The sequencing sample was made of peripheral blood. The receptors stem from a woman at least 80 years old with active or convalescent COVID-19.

CDR3 sequence reads: CSVAVGSGYTF. CDR3 nucleotide sequence: TGCAGCGTTGCCGTCGGGAGTGGCTACACCTTC. The V gene is TRBV29-1, the J gene TRBJ1-2; D is uncertain. Trimming shortened V by 4 bases and J by 7 bases, and 10 bases separated the two germline ends. The CDR3 spans 11 residues. Germline CDR1 SQVTM, CDR2 ANQGSEA.

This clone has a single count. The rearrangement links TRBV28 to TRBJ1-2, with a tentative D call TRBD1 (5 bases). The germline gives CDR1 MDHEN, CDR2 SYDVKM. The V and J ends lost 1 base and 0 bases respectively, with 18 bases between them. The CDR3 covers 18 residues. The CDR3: CASSLFLRRGRSNYGYTF. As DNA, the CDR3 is TGTGCCAGCAGTTTATTTTTAAGAAGGGGTAGGTCTAACTATGGCTACACCTTC.

The CDR3 loop reads CASMMIGGTYEQYF. The CDR3 bases are TGTGCCAGCATGATGATAGGCGGGACCTACGAGCAGTACTTC. The V gene is TRBV28, the J gene TRBJ2-7, with D perhaps matching TRBD2 (6 bases). Germline V lookup: CDR1 MDHEN, CDR2 SYDVKM. With 7 bases removed from V and 2 bases from J, the gap between germline ends came to 15 bases. This CDR3 spans 14 amino acids.

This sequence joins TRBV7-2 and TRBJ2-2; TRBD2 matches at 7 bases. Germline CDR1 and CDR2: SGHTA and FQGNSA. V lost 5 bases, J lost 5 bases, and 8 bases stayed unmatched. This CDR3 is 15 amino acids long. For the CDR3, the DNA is TGTGCCAGCAGCCCTTTAGTGGGGGGGACCGGGGAGCTGTTTTTT. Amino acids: CASSPLVGGTGELFF. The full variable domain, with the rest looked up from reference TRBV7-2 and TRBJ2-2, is GAGVSQSPSNKVTEKGKDVELRCDPISGHTALYWYRQSLGQGLEFLIYFQGNSAPDKSGLPSDRFSAERTGGSVSTLTIQRTQQEDSAVYLCASSPLVGGTGELFFGEGSRLTVL.

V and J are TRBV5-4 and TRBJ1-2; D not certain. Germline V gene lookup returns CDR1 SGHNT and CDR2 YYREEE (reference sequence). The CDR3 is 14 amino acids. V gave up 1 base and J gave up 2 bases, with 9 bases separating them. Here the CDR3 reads CASSLMPGNYGYTF. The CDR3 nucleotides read TGTGCCAGCAGCTTGATGCCAGGAAACTATGGCTACACCTTC.

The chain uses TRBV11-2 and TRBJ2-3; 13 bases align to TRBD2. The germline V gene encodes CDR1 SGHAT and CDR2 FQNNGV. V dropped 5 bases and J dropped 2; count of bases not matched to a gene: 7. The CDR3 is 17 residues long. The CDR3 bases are TGTGCCAGCAGCCCCGGACTAGCGGGGGTGAACACAGATACGCAGTATTTT. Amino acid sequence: CASSPGLAGVNTDTQYF.

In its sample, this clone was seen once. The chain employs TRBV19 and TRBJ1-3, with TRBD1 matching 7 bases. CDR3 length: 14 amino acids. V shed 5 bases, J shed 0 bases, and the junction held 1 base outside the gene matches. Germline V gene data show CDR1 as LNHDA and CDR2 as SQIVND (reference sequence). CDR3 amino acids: CASSDRVSGNTIYF. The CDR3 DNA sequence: TGTGCCAGTAGTGACAGGGTCTCTGGAAACACCATATATTTT.

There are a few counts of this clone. CDR3 in DNA: TGTGCCAGCAGCGTATCAAGGGTCGGAGGGGGGGAGCTGTTTTTT. It is translated as CASSVSRVGGGELFF. The chain links TRBV7-2 to TRBJ2-2; perhaps TRBD2 as D (6 bases). The germline V and J ends were trimmed by 5 bases and 8 bases, with 18 bases remaining between them. The CDR3 runs 15 residues. Per the germline V gene, CDR1 is SGHTA and CDR2 is FQGNSA.

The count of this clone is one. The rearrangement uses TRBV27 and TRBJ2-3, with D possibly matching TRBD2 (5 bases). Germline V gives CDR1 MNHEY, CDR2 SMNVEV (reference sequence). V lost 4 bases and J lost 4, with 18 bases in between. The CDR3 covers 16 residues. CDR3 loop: CASSSIPLAGADTQYF. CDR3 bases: TGTGCCAGCAGTTCTATCCCCCTTGCCGGGGCAGATACGCAGTATTTT.

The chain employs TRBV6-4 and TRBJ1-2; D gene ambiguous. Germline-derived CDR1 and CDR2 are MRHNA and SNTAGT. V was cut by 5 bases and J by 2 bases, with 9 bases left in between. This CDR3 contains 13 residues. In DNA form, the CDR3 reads TGTGCCAGCAGTCCCGGGATCAACTATGGCTACACCTTC. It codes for CASSPGINYGYTF.

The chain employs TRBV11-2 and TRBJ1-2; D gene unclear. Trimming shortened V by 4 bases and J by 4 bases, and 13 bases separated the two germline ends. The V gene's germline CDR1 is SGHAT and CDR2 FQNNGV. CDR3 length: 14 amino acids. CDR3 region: CASSSGLFPYGYTF. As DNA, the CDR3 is TGTGCCAGCAGCTCTGGACTTTTCCCCTATGGCTACACCTTC. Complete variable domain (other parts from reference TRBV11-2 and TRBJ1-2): EAGVAQSPRYKIIEKRQSVAFWCNPISGHATLYWYQQILGQGPKLLIQFQNNGVVDDSQLPKDRFSAERLKGVDSTLKIQPAKLEDSAVYLCASSSGLFPYGYTFGSGTRLTVV.